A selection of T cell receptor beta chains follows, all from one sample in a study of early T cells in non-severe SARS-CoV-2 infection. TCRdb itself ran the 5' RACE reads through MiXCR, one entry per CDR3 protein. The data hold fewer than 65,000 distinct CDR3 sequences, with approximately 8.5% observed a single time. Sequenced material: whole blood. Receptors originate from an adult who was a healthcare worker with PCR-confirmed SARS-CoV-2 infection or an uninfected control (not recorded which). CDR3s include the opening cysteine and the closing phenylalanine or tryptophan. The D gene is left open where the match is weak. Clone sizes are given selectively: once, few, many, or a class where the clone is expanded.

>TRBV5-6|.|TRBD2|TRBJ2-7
CASSWGLAGAYEQYF
TGTGCCAGCAGCTGGGGACTAGCGGGAGCCTACGAGCAGTACTTC
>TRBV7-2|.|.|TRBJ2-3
CASSLSGYVDQYF
TGTGCCAGCAGCTTATCGGGATACGTGGATCAGTATTTT
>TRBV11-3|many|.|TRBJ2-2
CASSPFGDNTGELFF
TGTGCCAGCAGCCCCTTTGGGGACAACACCGGGGAGCTGTTTTTT
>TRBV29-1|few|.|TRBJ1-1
CSVVLSTEAFF
TGCAGCGTTGTGCTGAGCACTGAAGCTTTCTTT
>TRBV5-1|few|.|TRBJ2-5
CASSSGQIQETQYF
TGCGCCAGCAGCTCAGGACAGATCCAAGAGACCCAGTACTTC
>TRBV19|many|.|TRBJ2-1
CASRMGADRLNEQFF
TGTGCCAGTAGAATGGGGGCGGATAGGCTCAATGAGCAGTTCTTC
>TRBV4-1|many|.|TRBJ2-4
CASSKGQGGNIQYF
TGCGCCAGCAGCAAAGGCCAGGGCGGAAACATTCAGTACTTC
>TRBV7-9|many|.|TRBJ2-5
CASSATTGVGHF
TGTGCCAGCAGCGCAACAACGGGAGTTGGGCACTTC
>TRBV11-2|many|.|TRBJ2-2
CASSPLNTGELFF
TGTGCCAGCAGCCCCCTTAACACCGGGGAGCTGTTTTTT
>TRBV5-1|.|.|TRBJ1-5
CASSYDGINQPQHF
TGCGCCAGCAGCTATGACGGAATCAATCAGCCCCAGCATTTT
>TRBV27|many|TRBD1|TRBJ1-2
CASSLQGQGYGYTF
TGTGCCAGCAGTTTACAGGGACAGGGATATGGCTACACCTTC
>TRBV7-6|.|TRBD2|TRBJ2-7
CASSLGSSGSYEQYF
TGTGCCAGCAGCTTAGGGTCTAGCGGATCCTACGAGCAGTACTTC
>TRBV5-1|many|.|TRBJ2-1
CASSFRAEDEQFF
TGCGCCAGCAGCTTTAGGGCGGAGGATGAGCAGTTCTTC
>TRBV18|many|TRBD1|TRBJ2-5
CASSPDRAQETQYF
TGTGCCAGCTCCCCCGACAGGGCCCAAGAGACCCAGTACTTC
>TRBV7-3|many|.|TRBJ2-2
CASSLNGGRSNTGELFF
TGTGCCAGCAGCCTAAACGGTGGGAGATCGAACACCGGGGAGCTGTTTTTT
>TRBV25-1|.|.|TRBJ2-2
CASRAVEGTGELFF
TGTGCCAGCAGAGCCGTGGAGGGCACCGGGGAGCTGTTTTTT
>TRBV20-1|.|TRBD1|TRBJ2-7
CSARPGQAVSYEQYF
TGCAGTGCTAGACCCGGACAGGCGGTGTCCTACGAGCAGTACTTC
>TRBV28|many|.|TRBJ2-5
CASRSFHGAETQYF
TGTGCCAGCAGATCCTTTCACGGGGCAGAGACCCAGTACTTC
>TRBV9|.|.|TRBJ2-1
CASSDIQHSNEQFF
TGTGCCAGCAGCGACATACAGCACTCCAATGAGCAGTTCTTC
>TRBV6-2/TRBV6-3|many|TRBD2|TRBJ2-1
CASSYLADLGYNEQFF
TGTGCCAGCAGTTACCTAGCGGACCTGGGGTACAATGAGCAGTTCTTC
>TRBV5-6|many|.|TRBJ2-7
CASSLFRNYEQYF
TGTGCCAGCAGCTTGTTCAGGAACTACGAGCAGTACTTC
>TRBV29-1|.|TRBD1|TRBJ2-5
CSTGTVLQTQYF
TGCAGCACCGGGACAGTGCTGCAGACCCAGTACTTC
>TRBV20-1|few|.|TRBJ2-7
CSADPRESSSYEQYF
TGCAGTGCAGACCCCAGGGAATCTAGCTCCTACGAGCAGTACTTC
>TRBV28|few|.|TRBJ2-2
CASSPSGRALGGELFF
TGTGCCAGCAGCCCGTCGGGGCGCGCCCTAGGTGGGGAGCTGTTTTTT
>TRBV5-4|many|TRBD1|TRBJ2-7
CASSFGTGIPYEQYF
TGTGCCAGCAGCTTCGGGACAGGGATCCCCTACGAGCAGTACTTC
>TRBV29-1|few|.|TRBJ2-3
CSVPLGGTDTQYF
TGCAGCGTTCCCTTAGGCGGCACAGATACGCAGTATTTT
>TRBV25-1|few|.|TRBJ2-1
CASSKQVHEQFF
TGTGCCAGCAGTAAGCAGGTCCATGAGCAGTTCTTC